A selection of T cell receptor beta chains follows, all from one sample in a study of CD8 T cells in ankylosing spondylitis. TCRdb reanalysed the 5' RACE reads using MiXCR and keeps one entry per CDR3 protein. The data hold some 270,000 distinct CDR3 sequences, with roughly 32% observed a single time. The sequenced sample was blood, either unsorted or a sorted T cell fraction (not recorded which). These TCRs come from a male donor with ankylosing spondylitis or in good health (not recorded which). The CDR3 runs from the conserved cysteine through the conserved F or W. The D gene is left open where the match is weak. Clone size is stated in some rows and not others, as once, few, many or a class when expanded.

CDR3 | DNA | J | V | size | D
CSVRGEGFEKLFF | TGCAGCGTTCGGGGGGAAGGATTCGAAAAACTGTTTTTT | TRBJ1-4 | TRBV29-1 | - | -
CSARGGFETQYF | TGCAGTGCTAGAGGGGGGTTTGAGACCCAGTACTTC | TRBJ2-5 | TRBV20-1 | few | -
CAISDRLAGGDTQYF | TGTGCCATCAGTGACCGACTAGCGGGGGGAGATACGCAGTATTTT | TRBJ2-3 | TRBV10-3 | many | TRBD2
CASSPRLGTDTQYF | TGTGCCAGCAGCCCCCGACTAGGGACAGATACGCAGTATTTT | TRBJ2-3 | TRBV7-9 | - | -
CASSEGRGADTQYF | TGTGCCAGCAGTGAAGGGCGGGGGGCCGATACGCAGTATTTT | TRBJ2-3 | TRBV6-4 | few | TRBD2
CASSLGTFDSDTQYF | TGTGCCAGCAGCCTCGGTACCTTTGATTCAGATACGCAGTATTTT | TRBJ2-3 | TRBV5-6 | few | -
CASRADNMNTEAFF | TGTGCCAGCCGGGCGGACAACATGAACACTGAAGCTTTCTTT | TRBJ1-1 | TRBV10-3 | - | -
CASSFGSLADTQYF | TGTGCCAGCAGTTTCGGGTCGTTGGCAGATACGCAGTATTTT | TRBJ2-3 | TRBV12-3/TRBV12-4 | few | -
CASSTGTGPNEQFF | TGTGCCAGCAGCACCGGGACAGGGCCCAATGAGCAGTTCTTC | TRBJ2-1 | TRBV5-5 | - | TRBD1
CSVQGIAGGTDTQYF | TGCAGTGTCCAGGGGATAGCGGGCGGCACAGATACGCAGTATTTT | TRBJ2-3 | TRBV20-1 | - | -
CASSLKWGWEETQYF | TGTGCCAGCAGTTTAAAGTGGGGCTGGGAGGAGACCCAGTACTTC | TRBJ2-5 | TRBV12-3/TRBV12-4 | - | -
CASSLYLMSGQLTGELFF | TGTGCCAGCAGCTTGTATTTGATGTCGGGACAGCTAACCGGGGAGCTGTTTTTT | TRBJ2-2 | TRBV5-5 | - | TRBD1
CASSLRGSFYEQYF | TGTGCCAGCAGTTTAAGGGGCAGCTTCTACGAGCAGTACTTC | TRBJ2-7 | TRBV27 | few | -
CSARDKRLPQYF | TGCAGTGCTAGAGATAAGAGGCTTCCCCAGTACTTC | TRBJ2-5 | TRBV20-1 | - | -
CASGLLGSGTSPLHF | TGTGCCAGCGGCCTACTCGGATCCGGTACTTCACCCCTCCACTTT | TRBJ1-6 | TRBV7-9 | - | -
CASSSGAGAEAFF | TGTGCCAGCAGCTCAGGGGCGGGGGCTGAAGCTTTCTTT | TRBJ1-1 | TRBV5-6 | - | -
CASSYDVVDRGDEAFF | TGTGCCAGCAGTTACGACGTCGTGGACAGGGGAGATGAAGCTTTCTTT | TRBJ1-1 | TRBV6-5 | - | TRBD1
CSAGSGPEDYEQYF | TGCAGTGCTGGTTCCGGGCCCGAGGACTACGAGCAGTACTTC | TRBJ2-7 | TRBV20-1 | few | -
CSARGGLGGYNEQFF | TGCAGTGCTAGAGGGGGCTTGGGGGGCTACAATGAGCAGTTCTTC | TRBJ2-1 | TRBV20-1 | - | -
CASRYTGAPSYEQYF | TGTGCCAGCAGGTATACAGGGGCCCCATCCTACGAGCAGTACTTC | TRBJ2-7 | TRBV11-2 | - | TRBD1
CASSLTNAAAYGYTF | TGTGCCAGCAGTTTAACCAACGCGGCGGCCTATGGCTACACCTTC | TRBJ1-2 | TRBV28 | - | -
CSAMMGVNEKLFF | TGCAGTGCTATGATGGGGGTTAATGAAAAACTGTTTTTT | TRBJ1-4 | TRBV20-1 | - | -
CSARGQNHEQYF | TGCAGCGCTAGGGGACAGAACCACGAGCAGTACTTC | TRBJ2-7 | TRBV29-1 | few | TRBD1
CSARDDDRKELAFF | TGCAGTGCTAGAGACGACGACAGGAAGGAATTGGCTTTCTTT | TRBJ1-1 | TRBV20-1 | - | -
CASSQEKRLTYEQYF | TGCGCCAGCAGCCAAGAGAAGAGGCTTACCTACGAGCAGTACTTC | TRBJ2-7 | TRBV4-1 | - | -
CASSTETSGTQYF | TGTGCCAGCAGCACGGAGACTAGCGGGACGCAGTATTTT | TRBJ2-3 | TRBV5-5 | - | TRBD2
CASSQIWTPRETQYF | TGCGCCAGCAGCCAGATATGGACCCCACGGGAGACCCAGTACTTC | TRBJ2-5 | TRBV4-1 | few | -
CASSSGQVYGYTF | TGTGCCAGCAGTTCGGGACAAGTCTATGGCTACACCTTC | TRBJ1-2 | TRBV28 | - | -
CASSVVQDYTDTQYF | TGTGCCAGCAGCGTAGTCCAGGACTACACAGATACGCAGTATTTT | TRBJ2-3 | TRBV9 | few | -
CSVEGGGDPNSYNEQFF | TGCAGCGTTGAGGGAGGGGGGGACCCCAACTCCTACAATGAGCAGTTCTTC | TRBJ2-1 | TRBV29-1 | - | -
CASSGQGLDEQFF | TGTGCCAGCTCGGGACAGGGACTCGATGAGCAGTTCTTC | TRBJ2-1 | TRBV18 | few | TRBD1
CASSNRSGGPNEQYF | TGTGCCAGCAGCAACCGATCGGGAGGGCCCAACGAGCAGTACTTC | TRBJ2-7 | TRBV21-1 | few | -
CSVELREAQYF | TGCAGCGTTGAACTACGGGAGGCCCAGTACTTC | TRBJ2-5 | TRBV29-1 | - | TRBD2
CASSLPQAGSSYNEQFF | TGTGCCAGCAGCTTACCCCAAGCGGGAAGCTCCTACAATGAGCAGTTCTTC | TRBJ2-1 | TRBV7-9 | - | TRBD2
CASTGGTYEQYF | TGTGCCAGCACCGGGGGCACCTACGAGCAGTACTTC | TRBJ2-7 | TRBV6-2/TRBV6-3 | few | -
CASSSGTSAGEQYF | TGTGCTAGCAGCTCCGGGACTAGTGCGGGCGAGCAGTACTTC | TRBJ2-7 | TRBV7-7 | few | TRBD2
CASRDRGMETQYF | TGTGCCAGCAGGGACAGGGGGATGGAGACCCAGTACTTC | TRBJ2-5 | TRBV6-1 | - | TRBD1
CASSKTGAVYDTEAFF | TGTGCCAGCAGCAAAACAGGGGCGGTATACGACACTGAAGCTTTCTTT | TRBJ1-1 | TRBV7-9 | - | TRBD1
CASSLGSSGAAGDQYF | TGTGCTAGCAGCTTAGGGAGTAGCGGGGCCGCAGGGGACCAGTACTTC | TRBJ2-5 | TRBV7-7 | few | TRBD2
CSTRQGQNEQFF | TGCAGTACCCGACAGGGCCAAAATGAGCAGTTCTTC | TRBJ2-1 | TRBV20-1 | - | TRBD1
CASSGLEQETQYF | TGTGCCAGCAGCGGCTTGGAACAAGAGACCCAGTACTTC | TRBJ2-5 | TRBV5-5 | - | -
CASSKGSGGLRDTQYF | TGTGCCAGCAGCAAGGGTAGCGGGGGGCTGAGAGATACGCAGTATTTT | TRBJ2-3 | TRBV7-8 | - | TRBD2
CASSQGSGLTYNEQFF | TGCGCCAGCAGCCAAGGATCGGGCCTGACCTACAATGAGCAGTTCTTC | TRBJ2-1 | TRBV4-1 | - | -
CASSWTGVQYRGTHYF | TGTGCCAGCAGTTGGACAGGGGTTCAGTATCGGGGTACGCATTATTTT | TRBJ2-3 | TRBV2 | - | TRBD1
CSARALTSGGRTGELFF | TGCAGTGCTAGGGCCCTTACTAGCGGGGGCCGCACCGGGGAGCTGTTTTTT | TRBJ2-2 | TRBV20-1 | few | TRBD2
CASSLGPVRANEQFF | TGTGCCAGCAGCTTGGGACCCGTCAGGGCCAATGAGCAGTTCTTC | TRBJ2-1 | TRBV5-4 | - | -
CASRRGDNSPLHF | TGTGCCAGCAGGAGGGGCGATAATTCACCCCTCCACTTT | TRBJ1-6 | TRBV27 | few | -
CSVYRGFDNEQFF | TGCAGCGTCTACAGGGGGTTCGACAATGAGCAGTTCTTC | TRBJ2-1 | TRBV29-1 | - | TRBD1
CASSLDGQGRYEQYF | TGCGCCAGCAGCTTGGATGGACAGGGGAGGTACGAGCAGTACTTC | TRBJ2-7 | TRBV5-1 | - | TRBD1
CASSLEGGNEQFF | TGTGCCAGCAGTTTAGAGGGGGGCAATGAGCAGTTCTTC | TRBJ2-1 | TRBV27 | few | -
CASRVRERGNTGELFF | TGCGCCAGCAGGGTCCGGGAGCGGGGGAACACCGGGGAGCTGTTTTTT | TRBJ2-2 | TRBV10-2 | few | TRBD2
CAISESTTNTGELFF | TGTGCCATCAGTGAGTCCACCACGAACACCGGGGAGCTGTTTTTT | TRBJ2-2 | TRBV10-3 | few | -